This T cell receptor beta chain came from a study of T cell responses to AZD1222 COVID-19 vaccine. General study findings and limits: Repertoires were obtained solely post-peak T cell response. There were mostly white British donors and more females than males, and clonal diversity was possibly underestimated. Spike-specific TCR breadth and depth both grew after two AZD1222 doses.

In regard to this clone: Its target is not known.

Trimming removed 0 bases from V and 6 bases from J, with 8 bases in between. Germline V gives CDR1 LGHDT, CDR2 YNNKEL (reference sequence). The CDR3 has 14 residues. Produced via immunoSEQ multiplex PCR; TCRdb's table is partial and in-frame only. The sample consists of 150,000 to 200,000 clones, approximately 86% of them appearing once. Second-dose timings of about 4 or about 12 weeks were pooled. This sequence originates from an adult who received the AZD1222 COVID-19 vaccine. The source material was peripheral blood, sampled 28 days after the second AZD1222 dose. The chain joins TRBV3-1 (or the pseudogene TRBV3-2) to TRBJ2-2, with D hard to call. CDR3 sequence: CASSQDPRAGELFF. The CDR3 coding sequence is TGTGCCAGCAGCCAAGATCCCCGCGCCGGGGAGCTGTTTTTT.